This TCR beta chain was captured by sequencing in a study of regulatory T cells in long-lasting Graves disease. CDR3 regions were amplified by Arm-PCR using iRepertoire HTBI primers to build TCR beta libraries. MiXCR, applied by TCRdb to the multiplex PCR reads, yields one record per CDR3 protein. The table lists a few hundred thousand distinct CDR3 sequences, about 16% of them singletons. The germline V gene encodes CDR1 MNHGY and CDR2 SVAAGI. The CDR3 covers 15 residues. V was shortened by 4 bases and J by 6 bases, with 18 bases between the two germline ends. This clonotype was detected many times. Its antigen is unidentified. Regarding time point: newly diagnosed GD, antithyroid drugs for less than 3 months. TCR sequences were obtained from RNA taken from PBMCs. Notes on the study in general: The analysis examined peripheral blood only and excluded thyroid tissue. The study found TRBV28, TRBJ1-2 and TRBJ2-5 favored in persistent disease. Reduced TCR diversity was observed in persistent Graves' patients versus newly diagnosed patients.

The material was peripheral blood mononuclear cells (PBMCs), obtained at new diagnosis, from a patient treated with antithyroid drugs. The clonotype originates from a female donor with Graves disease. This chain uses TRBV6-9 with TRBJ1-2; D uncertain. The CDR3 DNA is TGTGCCAGCAGTTCCCACCAGAGTTACCAGCATGGCTACACCTTC. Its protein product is CASSSHQSYQHGYTF.